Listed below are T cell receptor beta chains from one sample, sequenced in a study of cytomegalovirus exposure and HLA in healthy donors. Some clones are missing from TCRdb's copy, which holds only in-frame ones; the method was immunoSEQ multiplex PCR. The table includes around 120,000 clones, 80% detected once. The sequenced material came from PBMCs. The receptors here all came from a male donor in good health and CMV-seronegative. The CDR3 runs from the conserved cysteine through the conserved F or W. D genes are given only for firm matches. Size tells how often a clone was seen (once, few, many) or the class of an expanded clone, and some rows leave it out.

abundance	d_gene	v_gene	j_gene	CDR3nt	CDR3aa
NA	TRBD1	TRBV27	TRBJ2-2	TGTGCCAGCAGTCTCCAGGGGGCTGCCGGGGAGCTGTTTTTT	CASSLQGAAGELFF
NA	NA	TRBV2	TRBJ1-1	TGTGCCAGCAGTGACAGTGAAGCTTTCTTT	CASSDSEAFF
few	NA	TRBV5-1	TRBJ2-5	TGCGCCAGCAGCCGACAGGTCCAAGAGACCCAGTACTTC	CASSRQVQETQYF
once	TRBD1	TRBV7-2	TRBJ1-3	TGTGCCAGCAGCTTCCAGACAGGGGCTGGAAACACCATATATTTT	CASSFQTGAGNTIYF
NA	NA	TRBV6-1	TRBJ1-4	TGTGCCAGCAGTGAGGACAGTTATGCAACTAATGAAAAACTGTTTTTT	CASSEDSYATNEKLFF
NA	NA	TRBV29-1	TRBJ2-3	TGCAGCGTTCTGACAGGCTCCAGCACAGATACGCAGTATTTT	CSVLTGSSTDTQYF
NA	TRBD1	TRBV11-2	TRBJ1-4	TGTGCCAGCAGCTCCCAGGGGGCCATTAATGAAAAACTGTTTTTT	CASSSQGAINEKLFF
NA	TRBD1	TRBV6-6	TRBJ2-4	TGTGCCAGCAGAAGGGACAGGGATAACAGTCAGTACTTC	CASRRDRDNSQYF
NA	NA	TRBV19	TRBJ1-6	TGTGCCAGTAGGCCTGGACAGAACTCACCCCTCCACTTT	CASRPGQNSPLHF
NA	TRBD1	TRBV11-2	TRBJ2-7	TGTGCCAGCAGCTCGACAGGGAGATATGAAGAGCAGTACTTC	CASSSTGRYEEQYF
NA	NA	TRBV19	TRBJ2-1	TGTGCCAGTAGTCCCCGGGACACCAACAATGAGCAGTTCTTC	CASSPRDTNNEQFF
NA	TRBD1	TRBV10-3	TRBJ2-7	TGTGCCATCAGCGTGACCGGGACAGGGATAACCTACGAGCAGTACTTC	CAISVTGTGITYEQYF
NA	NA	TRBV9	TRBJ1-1	TGTGCCAGCAGCGTAGGAGGCAGGGGAAACACTGAAGCTTTCTTT	CASSVGGRGNTEAFF
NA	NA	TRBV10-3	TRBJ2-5	TGTGCCATCAGTGGACGTGGGGCACAAGAGACCCAGTACTTC	CAISGRGAQETQYF
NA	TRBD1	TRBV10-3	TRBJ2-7	TGTGCCACTAGGGACAGGACCTACGAGCAGTACTTC	CATRDRTYEQYF
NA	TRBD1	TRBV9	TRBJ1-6	TGTGCCAGCAGCTCAGGACAGGGCAATTCACCCCTCCACTTT	CASSSGQGNSPLHF
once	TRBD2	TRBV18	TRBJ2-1	TGTGCCAGCTCAAGACTAGCGGGAGAATCCAATGAGCAGTTCTTC	CASSRLAGESNEQFF
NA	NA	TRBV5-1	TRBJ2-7	TGCGCCAGCAGCTTCTCTAGGCCCTACGAGCAGTACTTC	CASSFSRPYEQYF